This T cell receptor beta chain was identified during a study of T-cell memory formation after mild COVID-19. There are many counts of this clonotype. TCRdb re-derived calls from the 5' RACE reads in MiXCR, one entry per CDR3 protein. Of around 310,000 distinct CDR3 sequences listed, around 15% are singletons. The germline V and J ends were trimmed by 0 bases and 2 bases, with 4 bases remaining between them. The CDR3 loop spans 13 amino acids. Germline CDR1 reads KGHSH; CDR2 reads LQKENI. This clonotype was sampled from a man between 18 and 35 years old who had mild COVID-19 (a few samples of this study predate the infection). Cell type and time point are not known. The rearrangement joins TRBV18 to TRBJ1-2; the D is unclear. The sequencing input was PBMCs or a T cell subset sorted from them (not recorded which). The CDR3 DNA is TGTGCCAGCTCACCACCCCAGAACTATGGCTACACCTTC. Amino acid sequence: CASSPPQNYGYTF.